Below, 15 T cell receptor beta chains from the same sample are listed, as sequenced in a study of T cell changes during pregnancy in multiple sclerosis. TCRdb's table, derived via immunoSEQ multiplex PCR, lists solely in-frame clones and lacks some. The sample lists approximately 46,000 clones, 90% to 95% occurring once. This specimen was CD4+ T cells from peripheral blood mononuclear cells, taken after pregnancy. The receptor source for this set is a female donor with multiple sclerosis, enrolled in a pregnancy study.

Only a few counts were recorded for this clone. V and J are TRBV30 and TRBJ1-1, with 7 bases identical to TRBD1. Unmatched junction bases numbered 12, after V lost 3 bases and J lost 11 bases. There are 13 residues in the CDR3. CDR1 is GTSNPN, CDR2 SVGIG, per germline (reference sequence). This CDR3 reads CAWSPGQVSEAFF. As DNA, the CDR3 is TGTGCCTGGAGCCCAGGACAGGTGTCCGAGGCTTTCTTT.

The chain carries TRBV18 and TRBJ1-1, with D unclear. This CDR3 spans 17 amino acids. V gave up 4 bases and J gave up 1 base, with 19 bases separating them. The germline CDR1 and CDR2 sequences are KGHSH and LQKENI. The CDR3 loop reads CASSLGFESAGNTEAFF. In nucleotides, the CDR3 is TGTGCCAGCTCACTAGGTTTCGAGAGTGCGGGGAACACTGAAGCTTTCTTT.

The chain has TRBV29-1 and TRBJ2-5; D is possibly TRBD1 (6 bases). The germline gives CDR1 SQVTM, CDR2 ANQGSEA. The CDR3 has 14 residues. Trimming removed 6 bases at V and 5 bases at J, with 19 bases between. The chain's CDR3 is CSVGGSYGAETQYF. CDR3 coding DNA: TGCAGCGTAGGGGGATCTTACGGCGCGGAGACCCAGTACTTC.

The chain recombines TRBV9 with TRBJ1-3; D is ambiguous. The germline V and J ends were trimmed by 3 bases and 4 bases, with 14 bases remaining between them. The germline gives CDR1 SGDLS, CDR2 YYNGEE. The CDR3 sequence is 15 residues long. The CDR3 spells CASSAGRGRGNTIYF. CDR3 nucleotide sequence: TGTGCCAGCAGCGCCGGCAGAGGGAGGGGAAACACCATATATTTT.

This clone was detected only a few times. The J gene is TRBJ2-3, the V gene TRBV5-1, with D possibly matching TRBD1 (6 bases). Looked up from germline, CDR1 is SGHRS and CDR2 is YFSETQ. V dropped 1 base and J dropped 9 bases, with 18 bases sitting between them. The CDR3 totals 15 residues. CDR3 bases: TGCGCCAGCAGCTTGTTCGAGACAGGTCAAAGGACGCAGTATTTT. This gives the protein CASSLFETGQRTQYF.

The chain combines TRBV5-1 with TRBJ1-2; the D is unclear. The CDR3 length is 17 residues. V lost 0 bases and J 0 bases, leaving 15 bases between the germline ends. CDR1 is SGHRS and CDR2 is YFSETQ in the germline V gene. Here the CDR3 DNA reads TGCGCCAGCAGCTTGGCCCCGGAGGGCCCCTCTAACTATGGCTACACCTTC. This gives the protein CASSLAPEGPSNYGYTF.

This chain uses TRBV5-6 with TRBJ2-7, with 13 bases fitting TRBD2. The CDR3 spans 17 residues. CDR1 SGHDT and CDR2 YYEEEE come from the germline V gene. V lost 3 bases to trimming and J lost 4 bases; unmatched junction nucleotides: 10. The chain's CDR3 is CASSWGGLAGVQYEQYF. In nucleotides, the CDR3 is TGTGCCAGCAGCTGGGGTGGACTAGCGGGAGTTCAATACGAGCAGTACTTC.

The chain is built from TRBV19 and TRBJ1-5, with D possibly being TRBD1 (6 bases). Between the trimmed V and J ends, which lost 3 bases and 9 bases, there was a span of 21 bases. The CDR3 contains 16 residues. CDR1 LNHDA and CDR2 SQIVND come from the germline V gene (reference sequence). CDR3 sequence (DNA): TGTGCCAGTAGTATCCAAACCCGCCGACAGGTTGCGCCCCAGCATTTT. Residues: CASSIQTRRQVAPQHF.

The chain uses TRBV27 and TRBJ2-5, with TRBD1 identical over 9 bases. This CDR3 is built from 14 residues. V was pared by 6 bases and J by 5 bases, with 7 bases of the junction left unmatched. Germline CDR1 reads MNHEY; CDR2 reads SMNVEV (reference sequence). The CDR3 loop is CASRLQGARETQYF. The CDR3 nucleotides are TGTGCCAGCAGGCTACAGGGGGCTCGGGAGACCCAGTACTTC.

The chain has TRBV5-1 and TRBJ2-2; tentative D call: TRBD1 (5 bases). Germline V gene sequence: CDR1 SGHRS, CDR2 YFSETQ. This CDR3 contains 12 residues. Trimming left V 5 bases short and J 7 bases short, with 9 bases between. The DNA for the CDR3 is TGCGCCAGCAGACTGGACATCGGGGAGCTGTTTTTT. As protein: CASRLDIGELFF.

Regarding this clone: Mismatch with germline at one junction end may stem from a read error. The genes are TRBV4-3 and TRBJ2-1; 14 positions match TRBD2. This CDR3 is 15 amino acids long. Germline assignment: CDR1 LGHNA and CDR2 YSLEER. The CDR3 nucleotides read TGCGCCAGCAGCCAAGTAGGGACTAGCGGGAGCAATCTCCTCTTC. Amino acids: CASSQVGTSGSNLLF.

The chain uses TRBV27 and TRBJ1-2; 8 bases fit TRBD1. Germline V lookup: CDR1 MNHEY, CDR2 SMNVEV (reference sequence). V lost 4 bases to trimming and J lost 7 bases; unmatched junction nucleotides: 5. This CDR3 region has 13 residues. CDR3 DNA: TGTGCCAGCAGTTCGACAGGGGCAGGTGGCTACACCTTC. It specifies CASSSTGAGGYTF.

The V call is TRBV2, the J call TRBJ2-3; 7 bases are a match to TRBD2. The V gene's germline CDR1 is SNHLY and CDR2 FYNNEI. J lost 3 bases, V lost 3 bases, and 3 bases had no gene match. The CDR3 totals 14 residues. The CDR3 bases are TGTGCCAGCAGTGAGACGGGAGGAACAGATACGCAGTATTTT. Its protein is CASSETGGTDTQYF.

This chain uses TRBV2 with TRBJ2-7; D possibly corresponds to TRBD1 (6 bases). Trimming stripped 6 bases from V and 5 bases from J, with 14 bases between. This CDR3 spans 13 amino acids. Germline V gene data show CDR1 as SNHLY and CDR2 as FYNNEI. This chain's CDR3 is CASRPRTGNEQYF. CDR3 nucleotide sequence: TGTGCCAGCAGACCTCGTACAGGGAACGAGCAGTACTTC.

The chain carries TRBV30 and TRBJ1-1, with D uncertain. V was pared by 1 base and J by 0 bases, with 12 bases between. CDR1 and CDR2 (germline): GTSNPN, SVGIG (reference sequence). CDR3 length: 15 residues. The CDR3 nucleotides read TGTGCCTGGAGTGCGAGACGGGGTATGAACACTGAAGCTTTCTTT. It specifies CAWSARRGMNTEAFF.